This T cell receptor beta chain was identified in a study of cytomegalovirus exposure and HLA in healthy donors. Study summary: The 100 to 150 validation repertoires and the roughly 670 first-cohort repertoires shared a platform, a later analysis reported. Whole-study findings and limits: The classifier was said to identify cytomegalovirus status with high specificity and sensitivity.

The donors formed part of the roughly 120-subject validation cohort, distinct from the roughly 700-subject first cohort. The V segment lost 2 bases and the J segment 5 bases; nucleotides outside the gene matches: 3. The CDR3 runs 16 residues. Germline-derived CDR1 and CDR2 are MNHEY and SVGAGI. Turning to this clone: Its specificity is unknown.

Assay: immunoSEQ multiplex PCR; the TCRdb copy retains only in-frame clones and omits some. The sample contains about 56,000 clones, 85% to 90% of which appear only once. The clonotype originates from a woman in her late teens or twenties in good health and CMV-seronegative. The V and J genes are TRBV6-5 and TRBJ2-5, with 15 positions matching TRBD2. Material for sequencing was PBMCs. The CDR3 bases are TGTGCCAGCAGTTACGCGGGACTAGCGGGAGGCGAGACCCAGTACTTC. Protein sequence: CASSYAGLAGGETQYF.